The clone carrying this T cell receptor beta chain has at least ten counts. Amplified regions were TCR beta CDR3 sequences from RNA transcripts. With the HTBI primer set, the TCR CDR3 went through a first round of RT-PCR. TCRdb re-analysed the multiplex PCR reads in MiXCR, keeping a single row per CDR3 protein. The sample holds approximately 590,000 distinct CDR3 sequences, more than 45% seen once. These data belong to a study of T cells in Graves' hyperthyroidism and ophthalmopathy. The CDR3 sequence is 17 residues long. V was trimmed by 0 bases and J by 3 bases, leaving 17 bases between them. From germline, CDR1 is LNHNV and CDR2 YYDKDF (reference sequence).

The receptor comes from a woman between 18 and 29 years old with Graves' hyperthyroidism. The V call is TRBV15, the J call TRBJ1-1, with D unclear. Sequencing input: peripheral blood or thyroid tissue (not recorded which). This CDR3 is CATSREEVGGEDTEAFF. The CDR3 DNA sequence: TGTGCCACCAGCAGAGAAGAAGTAGGAGGCGAGGACACTGAAGCTTTCTTT.